This section outlines one T cell receptor (beta chain) sequence together with its context. Its antigen is undetermined. Clones were read by immunoSEQ multiplex PCR, and TCRdb kept only the in-frame ones, dropping some. Here the sample spans tens of thousands of clones, 70% to 90% being singletons. The CDR3 spans 12 residues. With 4 bases removed from V and 6 bases from J, the gap between germline ends came to 9 bases. Looked up from germline, CDR1 is SGHVS and CDR2 is FQNEAQ. This record comes from a study of OX40 agonist ivuxolimab in advanced cancers. About the research overall: Patients got intravenous ivuxolimab at 0.01 to 10 mg/kg every 2 weeks. Hepatocellular carcinoma, melanoma, renal cell or head and neck cancer affected the dose-escalation patients. Three patients, one with hepatocellular carcinoma and two with cutaneous melanoma, responded partially.

General study results and limits: Both blood CD4+ and CD8+ T cells showed clonal growth by week 6 at 0.1 to 3.0 mg/kg.

The rearrangement joins TRBV7-8 to TRBJ1-1; no clear D. This TCR came from an adult with an advanced solid tumor such as melanoma, head and neck, liver or kidney cancer. The material was CD4+ or CD8+ T cells sorted from blood, obtained in a trial of the OX40 agonist ivuxolimab. The CDR3 reads CASSSPTAEAFF. The CDR3 DNA reads TGTGCCAGCAGCTCCCCCACCGCTGAAGCTTTCTTT.